Below, 13 T cell receptor beta chains from the same sample are listed, as sequenced in a study of cytomegalovirus exposure and HLA in healthy donors. Researchers ran the PCR with 60 Vbeta and 13 Jbeta primers. Only in-frame clones appear in the TCRdb table, and some are missing; sequencing was by immunoSEQ multiplex PCR. The table records 150,000 to 160,000 clones, about 80% of them present only once. The source material was PBMCs. These receptors originate from a man aged 30 to 39 in good health and CMV-seropositive.

The chain carries TRBV7-3 and TRBJ2-7, with 10 bases identical to TRBD1. Trimming took 6 bases from V and 5 from J; bases not matched to a gene: 7. CDR1 and CDR2 (germline): SGHTA, FQGTGA. The CDR3 runs 14 residues. For the CDR3, the DNA is TGTGCCAGCAGTTCGGGACAGGGGATGAACGAGCAGTACTTC. It encodes CASSSGQGMNEQYF.

The J gene is TRBJ1-2, the V gene TRBV19; tentative D call: TRBD1 (5 bases). CDR1 is LNHDA and CDR2 is SQIVND in the germline V gene (reference sequence). V dropped 3 bases and J dropped 6 bases, with 8 bases sitting between them. This CDR3 contains 12 residues. The CDR3 DNA reads as TGTGCCAGTAGTATTGCAGGGAATGGCTACACCTTC. This encodes CASSIAGNGYTF.

The chain is built from TRBV5-4 and TRBJ1-2; 8 nucleotides line up with TRBD1. This CDR3 has 15 residues. Germline V CDR1 and CDR2: SGHNT, YYREEE (reference sequence). V lost 0 bases, J lost 4 bases, and 5 bases stayed unmatched. The CDR3 spells CASSLVSGGLYGYTF. The CDR3 DNA reads as TGTGCCAGCAGCTTGGTGTCAGGGGGCCTCTATGGCTACACCTTC.

CDR3 in amino acids: CASSFGLAGYNEQFF. CDR3 sequence (DNA): TGTGCCAGCAGCTTCGGACTAGCGGGTTACAATGAGCAGTTCTTC. The chain combines TRBV7-2 with TRBJ2-1; TRBD2 matches at 11 bases. V shed 3 bases, J shed 4 bases, and the junction held 2 bases outside the gene matches. This CDR3 contains 15 residues. CDR1 and CDR2 (germline): SGHTA, FQGNSA.

The chain links TRBV4-1 to TRBJ2-7, with 8 bases identical to TRBD1. V dropped 4 bases and J dropped 4; count of bases not matched to a gene: 9. CDR1 is MGHRA and CDR2 is YSYEKL in the germline V gene. This CDR3 has 15 residues. As DNA, the CDR3 is TGCGCCAGCAGCCCATCAGGGCAGGGGGCTTACGAGCAGTACTTC. Protein sequence: CASSPSGQGAYEQYF.

This clone was detected a few times. The rearrangement joins TRBV5-6 to TRBJ2-7; 9 bases map to TRBD2. J lost 3 bases, V lost 1 base, and 11 bases had no gene match. Germline CDR1 and CDR2: SGHDT and YYEEEE. There are 17 residues in the CDR3. The CDR3, as DNA: TGTGCCAGCAGCTTGCCCAGCGCGGGAGGGCCTCTCTACGAGCAGTACTTC. As protein: CASSLPSAGGPLYEQYF.

The chain couples TRBV19 to TRBJ2-7, with D possibly being TRBD2 (6 bases). This CDR3 comprises 15 residues. V lost 3 bases, J lost 2 bases, and 14 bases lay in between. In germline, CDR1 is LNHDA, CDR2 SQIVND (reference sequence). The CDR3: CASSISAGSTYEQYF. CDR3 DNA sequence: TGTGCCAGTAGTATCTCCGCGGGGTCTACCTACGAGCAGTACTTC.

This clone appeared a single time. V is TRBV19 and J is TRBJ2-3; D is unresolved. Germline lookup yields CDR1 LNHDA and CDR2 SQIVND (reference sequence). CDR3 length: 15 amino acids. V lost 6 bases, J lost 0 bases, and 13 bases lay in between. CDR3: CASRQLETSTDTQYF. The CDR3 coding sequence is TGTGCCAGTAGGCAGCTAGAGACTAGCACAGATACGCAGTATTTT.

This clone was seen only once. The chain uses TRBV2 and TRBJ1-5; TRBD1 is a possible D gene (5 bases). Germline V gene sequence: CDR1 SNHLY, CDR2 FYNNEI. V was clipped by 1 base and J by 0 bases, with 7 bases between them. The CDR3 has 15 amino acids. In nucleotides, the CDR3 is TGTGCCAGCAGTGAAGAGGGGTTTAGCAATCAGCCCCAGCATTTT. This sequence encodes CASSEEGFSNQPQHF.

This rearrangement joins TRBV15 to TRBJ1-5; D is ambiguous. CDR1 and CDR2 (germline): LNHNV, YYDKDF (reference sequence). The CDR3 runs to 14 residues. V was trimmed by 3 bases and J by 3 bases, leaving 9 bases between them. The CDR3 DNA reads TGTGCCACCAGCAGTGAACAGATCAATCAGCCCCAGCATTTT. This translates into CATSSEQINQPQHF.

The rearrangement joins TRBV7-2 to TRBJ1-5, with a possible D match to TRBD1 (5 bases). The length of the CDR3 is 14 residues. From germline, CDR1 is SGHTA and CDR2 FQGNSA. Trimming left V 5 bases short and J 6 bases short, with 14 bases between. The CDR3 DNA reads as TGTGCCAGCAGCGTGGAAGGGGTAAGTCAGCCCCAGCATTTT. Amino acid sequence: CASSVEGVSQPQHF.

This chain joins TRBV13 and TRBJ1-1; the D gene is possibly TRBD1 (6 bases). Germline V gene data show CDR1 as PRHDT and CDR2 as FYEKMQ (reference sequence). The ends were cut back, 3 bases at V and 2 bases at J, with 13 bases in the middle. The CDR3 sequence is 15 residues long. DNA of the CDR3: TGTGCCAGCAGCTTCCCTTCACAGGGCAACACTGAAGCTTTCTTT. This gives the protein CASSFPSQGNTEAFF.

V usage is TRBV30 and J usage is TRBJ2-5; 8 nucleotides align to TRBD1. The V gene end was trimmed by 2 bases and the J gene end by 5 bases; junction bases not matched to a gene: 10. Germline CDR1 is GTSNPN and CDR2 is SVGIG (reference sequence). The length of the CDR3 is 15 residues. The CDR3 nucleotides are TGTGCCTGGAGTACTTCGGACAGGGAGGCGGAGACCCAGTACTTC. Its translation: CAWSTSDREAETQYF.